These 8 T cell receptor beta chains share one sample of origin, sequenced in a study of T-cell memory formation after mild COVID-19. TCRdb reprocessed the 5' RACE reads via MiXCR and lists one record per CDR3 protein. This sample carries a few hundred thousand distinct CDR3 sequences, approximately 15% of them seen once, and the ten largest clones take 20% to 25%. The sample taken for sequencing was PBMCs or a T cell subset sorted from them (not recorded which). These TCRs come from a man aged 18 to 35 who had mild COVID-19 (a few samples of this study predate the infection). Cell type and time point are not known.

As DNA, the CDR3 is TGTGCCAGCAGTTACTCGATCCCGGACAGCTCTTCCTACGAGCAGTACTTC. Its protein is CASSYSIPDSSSYEQYF. This chain connects TRBV6-5 to TRBJ2-7, with a weak D call TRBD1 (6 bases). Germline V CDR1 and CDR2: MNHEY, SVGAGI. The CDR3 extends over 17 amino acids. V shed 0 bases and J shed 1 base, with 16 bases lying between them.

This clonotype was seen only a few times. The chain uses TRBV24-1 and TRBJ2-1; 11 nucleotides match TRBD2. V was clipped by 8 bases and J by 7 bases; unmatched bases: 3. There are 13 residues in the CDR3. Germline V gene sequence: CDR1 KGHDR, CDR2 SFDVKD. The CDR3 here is CATMSSGGNEQFF. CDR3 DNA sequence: TGTGCCACCATGTCTAGCGGGGGGAATGAGCAGTTCTTC.

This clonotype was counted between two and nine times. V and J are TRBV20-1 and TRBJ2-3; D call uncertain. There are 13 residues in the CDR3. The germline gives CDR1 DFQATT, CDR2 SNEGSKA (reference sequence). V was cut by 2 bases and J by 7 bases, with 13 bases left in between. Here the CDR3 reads CSARFPRRNTQYF. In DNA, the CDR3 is TGCAGTGCTAGATTCCCCAGGAGAAATACGCAGTATTTT.

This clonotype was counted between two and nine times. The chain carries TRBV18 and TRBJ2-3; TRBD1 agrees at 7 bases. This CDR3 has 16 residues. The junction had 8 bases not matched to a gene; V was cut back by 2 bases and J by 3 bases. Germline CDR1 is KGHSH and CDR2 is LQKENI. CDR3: CASSPEGQAWTDTQYF. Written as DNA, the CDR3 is TGTGCCAGCTCACCAGAAGGACAGGCTTGGACAGATACGCAGTATTTT.

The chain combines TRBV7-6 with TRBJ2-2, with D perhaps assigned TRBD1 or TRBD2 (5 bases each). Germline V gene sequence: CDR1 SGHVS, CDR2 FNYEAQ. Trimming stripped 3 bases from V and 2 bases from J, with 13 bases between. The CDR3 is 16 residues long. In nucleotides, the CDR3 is TGTGCCAGCAGCTTCTGGGGACGAGGAAACACCGGGGAGCTGTTTTTT. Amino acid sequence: CASSFWGRGNTGELFF. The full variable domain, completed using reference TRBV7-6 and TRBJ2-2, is GAGVSQSPRYKVTKRGQDVALRCDPISGHVSLYWYRQALGQGPEFLTYFNYEAQQDKSGLPNDRFSAERPEGSISTLTIQRTEQRDSAMYRCASSFWGRGNTGELFFGEGSRLTVL.

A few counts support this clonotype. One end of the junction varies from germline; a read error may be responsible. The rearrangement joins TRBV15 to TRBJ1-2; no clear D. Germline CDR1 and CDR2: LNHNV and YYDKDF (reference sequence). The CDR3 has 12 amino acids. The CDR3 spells CATSRVGRTVWF. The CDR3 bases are TGTGCCACCAGCAGAGTCGGTCGGACGGTGTGGTTC.

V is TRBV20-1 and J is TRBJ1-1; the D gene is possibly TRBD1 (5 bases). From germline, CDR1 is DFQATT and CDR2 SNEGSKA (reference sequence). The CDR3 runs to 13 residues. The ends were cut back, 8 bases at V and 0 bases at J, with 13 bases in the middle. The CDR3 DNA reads TGCAGTCTTCGGGGGGGAATGAACACTGAAGCTTTCTTT. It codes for CSLRGGMNTEAFF.

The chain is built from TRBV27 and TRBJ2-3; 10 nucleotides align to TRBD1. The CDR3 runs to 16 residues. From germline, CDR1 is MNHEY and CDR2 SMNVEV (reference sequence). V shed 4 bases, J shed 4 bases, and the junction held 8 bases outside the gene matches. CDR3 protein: CASSSGQGGSADTQYF. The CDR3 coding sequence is TGTGCCAGCAGTTCTGGACAGGGGGGTAGTGCAGATACGCAGTATTTT.